The rows below give T cell receptor beta chains drawn from one sample of a study of cytotoxic CD8 clonotypes in ibrutinib-treated CLL. Method: immunoSEQ multiplex PCR; TCRdb's copy keeps in-frame clones and lacks some. The sample contains 70,000 to 80,000 clones, less than 90% of which appear only once. The sequencing used PBMCs, collected after 24 months of ibrutinib treatment. These receptors originate from a human donor with chronic lymphocytic leukemia. The CDR3 runs from the conserved cysteine through the conserved F or W. Fields, in order: D gene, clone size, V gene, J gene, CDR3 DNA, CDR3 protein. The D gene is left open where the match is weak. Size is stated for part of the rows, as once, few or many counts, or as a class when the clone is expanded.

TRBD2	.	TRBV4-2	TRBJ2-7	TGTGCCAGCAGCCAAGGACTAGCGGGTGGACCGAGCTCCTACGAGCAGTACTTC	CASSQGLAGGPSSYEQYF
.	.	TRBV7-2	TRBJ2-5	TGTGCCAGCAGCTTAGTAGGGCAAGAGACCCAGTACTTC	CASSLVGQETQYF
.	.	TRBV6-5	TRBJ2-1	TGTGCCAGCAGTTACTCGGCATTTTTTATGGGTGAGCAGTTCTTC	CASSYSAFFMGEQFF
.	.	TRBV7-9	TRBJ1-1	TGTGCCAGCAGCTCCGGGAGAGGAGCCAACACTGAAGCTTTCTTT	CASSSGRGANTEAFF
TRBD2	.	TRBV7-3	TRBJ2-2	TGTGCCAGCAGCCAACAGGGACTAGCGGGCGGGGAGCTGTTTTTT	CASSQQGLAGGELFF
TRBD2	.	TRBV7-6	TRBJ2-3	TGTGCCAGCAGCCAACAAGCGGGAGGGTTCACAGATACGCAGTATTTT	CASSQQAGGFTDTQYF
TRBD1	.	TRBV5-6	TRBJ2-7	TGTGCCAGCAGCTTATACAGGGGAAGCTCCTACGAGCAGTACTTC	CASSLYRGSSYEQYF
.	.	TRBV9	TRBJ2-7	TGTGCCAGCAGCCCGGGGAGGAACTCCTACGAGCAGTACTTC	CASSPGRNSYEQYF
.	once	TRBV2	TRBJ1-5	TGTGCCAGCAGCGCCGACAGTTTTGGTAATCAGCCCCAGCATTTT	CASSADSFGNQPQHF
TRBD1	.	TRBV5-6	TRBJ1-1	TGTGCCAGCAGCTCAAGGGGGCCTGAAGCTTTCTTT	CASSSRGPEAFF
.	.	TRBV27	TRBJ2-7	TGTGCCAGCAGTTTAAGGCGGAGCTCCTACGAGCAGTACTTC	CASSLRRSSYEQYF
TRBD1	.	TRBV9	TRBJ2-1	TGTGCCAGCAGCGTAGCTGGCAGGGGGCTTAAAAATGAGCAGTTCTTC	CASSVAGRGLKNEQFF